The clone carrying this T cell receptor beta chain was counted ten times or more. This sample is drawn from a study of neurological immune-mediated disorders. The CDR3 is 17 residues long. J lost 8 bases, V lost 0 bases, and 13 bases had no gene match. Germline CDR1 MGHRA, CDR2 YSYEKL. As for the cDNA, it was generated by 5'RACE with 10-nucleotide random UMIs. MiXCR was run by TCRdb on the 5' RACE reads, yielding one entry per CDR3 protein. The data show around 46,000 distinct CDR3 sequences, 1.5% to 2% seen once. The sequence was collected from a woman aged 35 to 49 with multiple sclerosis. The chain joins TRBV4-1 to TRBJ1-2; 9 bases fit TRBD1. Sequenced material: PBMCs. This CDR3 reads CASSQDRFTGGPGGYTF. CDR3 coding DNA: TGCGCCAGCAGCCAAGATCGTTTCACAGGGGGCCCGGGCGGCTACACCTTC.